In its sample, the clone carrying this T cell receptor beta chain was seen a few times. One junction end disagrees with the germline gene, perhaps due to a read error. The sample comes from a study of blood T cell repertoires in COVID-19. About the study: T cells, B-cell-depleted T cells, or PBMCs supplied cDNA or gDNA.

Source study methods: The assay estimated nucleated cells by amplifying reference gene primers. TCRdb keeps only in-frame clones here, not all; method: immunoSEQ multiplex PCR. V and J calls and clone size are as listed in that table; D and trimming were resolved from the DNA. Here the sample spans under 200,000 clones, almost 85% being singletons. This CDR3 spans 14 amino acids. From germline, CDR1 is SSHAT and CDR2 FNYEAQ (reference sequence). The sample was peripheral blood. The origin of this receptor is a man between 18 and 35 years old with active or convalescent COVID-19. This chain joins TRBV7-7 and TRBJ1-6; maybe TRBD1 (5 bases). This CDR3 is CASSVDSYNSPLHF. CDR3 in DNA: TGTGCTAGCAGTGTCGACAGTTATAATTCACCCCTCCACTTT.